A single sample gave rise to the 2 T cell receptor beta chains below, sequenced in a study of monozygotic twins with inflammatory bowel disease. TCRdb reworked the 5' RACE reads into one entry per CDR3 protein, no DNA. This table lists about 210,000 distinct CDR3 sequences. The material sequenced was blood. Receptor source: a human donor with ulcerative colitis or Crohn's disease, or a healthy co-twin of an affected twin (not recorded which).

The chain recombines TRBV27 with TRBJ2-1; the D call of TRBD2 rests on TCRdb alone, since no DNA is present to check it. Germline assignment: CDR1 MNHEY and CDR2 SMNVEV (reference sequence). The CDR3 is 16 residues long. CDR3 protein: CASSPGVAGGYHEQFF.

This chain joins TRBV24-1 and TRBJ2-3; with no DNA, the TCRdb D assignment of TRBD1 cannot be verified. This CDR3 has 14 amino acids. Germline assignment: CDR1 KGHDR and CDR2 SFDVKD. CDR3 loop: CATSDPGSTDTQYF.